The 19 T cell receptor beta chains listed next were all sequenced from one sample in a study of CD8 T cells in ankylosing spondylitis. Regarding the study as a whole: Seemingly characteristic of ankylosing spondylitis blood was a TCR beta motif consisting of under ten highly homologous variants.

From the 5' RACE reads, TCRdb called clonotypes with MiXCR, one entry per CDR3 protein. This repertoire shows about 500,000 distinct CDR3 sequences, 5.3% found once; its top ten account for around 3.5%. No cognate antigen is known for these TCRs. Sequences were obtained from blood, either unsorted or a sorted T cell fraction (not recorded which). Receptor source: a male donor with ankylosing spondylitis.

This clonotype appeared many times. The V and J genes are TRBV7-9 and TRBJ2-7, with 12 bases that match TRBD1. With V trimmed by 4 bases and J by 3 bases, 7 bases remained unmatched. This CDR3 comprises 16 residues. Germline CDR1 is SEHNR and CDR2 is FQNEAQ (reference sequence). The CDR3 nucleotides are TGTGCCAGCAGCTCAGGGACAGGGGGCGCGATCTACGAGCAGTACTTC. It specifies CASSSGTGGAIYEQYF.

This clonotype has at least ten counts. J is TRBJ2-1 and V is TRBV29-1; D remains unclear. Trimming cost V 3 bases and J 8 bases, with 8 bases left between them. The CDR3 extends over 11 amino acids. The germline V gene encodes CDR1 SQVTM and CDR2 ANQGSEA. The CDR3 nucleotides read TGCAGCGTTGACTCAAGCTATGAGCAGTTCTTC. Its protein product is CSVDSSYEQFF.

There are many counts of this clonotype. The CDR3 region is CASSFPAGTEETQYF. The CDR3 nucleotides are TGTGCCAGCAGTTTCCCGGCAGGGACCGAAGAGACCCAGTACTTC. This chain uses TRBV12-3 or TRBV12-4 with TRBJ2-5; D assignment may be TRBD1 or TRBD2 (5 bases each). The CDR3 contains 15 residues. The V and J ends lost 3 bases and 3 bases respectively, with 14 bases between them.

This clonotype has at least ten counts. The chain is built from TRBV12-3 or TRBV12-4 and TRBJ2-2; a weak D match, TRBD1 (6 bases). The V end was cut by 7 bases, the J end by 3 bases, with 12 bases between. The CDR3 runs to 14 residues. The CDR3 spells CASNTGTYTGELFF. CDR3 DNA: TGTGCCAGCAACACAGGGACCTACACCGGGGAGCTGTTTTTT.

The sample holds many counts of this clonotype. The chain couples TRBV4-3 to TRBJ1-2; a possible D gene is TRBD1 (6 bases). This CDR3 has 19 residues. V lost 2 bases, J lost 5 bases, and 27 bases lay in between. The germline V gene encodes CDR1 LGHNA and CDR2 YSLEER. The DNA of the CDR3 is TGCGCCAGCAGCCAATACTACCGGGGGGCAGGTAGTTCCCCGTATGGCTACACCTTC. This encodes CASSQYYRGAGSSPYGYTF.

The chain combines TRBV28 with TRBJ2-7; TRBD2 agrees at 14 bases. J gave up 9 bases and V 2 bases, and 9 bases lay outside the gene matches. The CDR3 is 16 residues long. The germline gives CDR1 MDHEN, CDR2 SYDVKM. Written as DNA, the CDR3 is TGTGCCAGCAGTTTACCTAGAGGACTAGCGGGAGGAGGGCAGTACTTC. This encodes CASSLPRGLAGGGQYF.

There are many counts of this clonotype. The chain uses TRBV7-2 and TRBJ2-1; the match to TRBD2 covers 9 bases. Germline V gene data show CDR1 as SGHTA and CDR2 as FQGNSA. This CDR3 region has 15 residues. V shed 3 bases and J 2 bases; nucleotides not matched to a gene: 2. Here the CDR3 reads CASSFSGGTYNEQFF. The CDR3 coding sequence is TGTGCCAGCAGCTTTAGCGGGGGAACCTACAATGAGCAGTTCTTC.

At least ten counts were recorded for this clonotype. This chain connects TRBV29-1 to TRBJ1-1, with D maybe TRBD1 (5 bases). Trimming shortened V by 0 bases and J by 11 bases, and 13 bases separated the two germline ends. Germline loops: CDR1 SQVTM, CDR2 ANQGSEA. This CDR3 region has 12 residues. CDR3 region: CSVEDPGVGAFF. The CDR3 coding sequence is TGCAGCGTTGAAGATCCGGGGGTGGGCGCTTTCTTT. Drawing the rest from reference TRBV29-1 and TRBJ1-1, the complete variable domain is SAVISQKPSRDICQRGTSLTIQCQVDSQVTMMFWYRQQPGQSLTLIATANQGSEATYESGFVIDKFPISRPNLTFSTLTVSNMSPEDSSIYLCSVEDPGVGAFFGQGTRLTVV.

This clonotype was seen repeatedly, ten times or more. The chain uses TRBV27 and TRBJ2-5, with a tentative D call TRBD2 (5 bases). Trimming left V 6 bases short and J 1 base short, with 24 bases between. CDR3 size: 18 residues. CDR1 MNHEY and CDR2 SMNVEV come from the germline V gene (reference sequence). The CDR3 here is CASRASYLFDYSQETQYF. In DNA, the CDR3 is TGTGCCAGCAGAGCCTCATATCTGTTTGACTATTCCCAAGAGACCCAGTACTTC.

This clonotype was recorded at least ten times. This chain links TRBV5-1 with TRBJ2-6; TRBD2 matches at 10 bases. The germline V gene has CDR1 SGHRS and CDR2 YFSETQ. The junction had 9 bases not matched to a gene; V was cut back by 3 bases and J by 15 bases. This CDR3 is built from 14 residues. The CDR3 nucleotides are TGCGCCAGCAGCTCCAGAGCGGGGGGGCTTGACCTGACTTTC. It yields the protein CASSSRAGGLDLTF.

This clonotype was counted ten times or more. The chain couples TRBV7-2 to TRBJ2-1; D unresolved. Trimming left V 1 base short and J 9 bases short, with 16 bases between. Germline assignment: CDR1 SGHTA and CDR2 FQGNSA. The CDR3 is 15 amino acids. In nucleotides, the CDR3 is TGTGCCAGCAGCTTAGGGGTGTCACGGCTCACTGAGCAGTTCTTC. It is translated as CASSLGVSRLTEQFF.

This clonotype turned up a few times. The gene calls are TRBV3-1 and TRBJ1-3; possibly TRBD1 for D (5 bases). V was cut by 6 bases and J by 4 bases, with 10 bases left in between. The germline gives CDR1 LGHDT, CDR2 YNNKEL (reference sequence). This CDR3 comprises 13 residues. In DNA form, the CDR3 reads TGTGCCAGCAGTGGATGGGACGGAAACACCATATATTTT. Amino acid sequence: CASSGWDGNTIYF.

This clonotype was counted ten times or more. The chain combines TRBV28 with TRBJ1-1; TRBD1 might be the D (6 bases). V was cut by 9 bases and J by 2 bases, with 19 bases left in between. Germline CDR1 and CDR2: MDHEN and SYDVKM. The CDR3 has 15 residues. Here the CDR3 reads CASSSGQFTNTEAFF. CDR3 nucleotide sequence: TGTGCCAGTTCTTCAGGACAGTTTACTAACACTGAAGCTTTCTTT.

This clonotype came up a few times. The genes are TRBV28 and TRBJ1-4; 7 nucleotides align to TRBD1. This CDR3 spans 15 amino acids. The germline gives CDR1 MDHEN, CDR2 SYDVKM. Trimming took 1 base from V and 8 from J; bases not matched to a gene: 7. Written as DNA, the CDR3 is TGTGCCAGCAGTTTATCCCACAGGGGTCAAGAAAAACTGTTTTTT. It is translated as CASSLSHRGQEKLFF.

This clonotype was detected ten times or more. V and J are TRBV20-1 and TRBJ2-7; 10 bases align to TRBD2. The CDR3 spans 17 residues. V shed 0 bases, J shed 0 bases, and the junction held 8 bases outside the gene matches. The germline V gene has CDR1 DFQATT and CDR2 SNEGSKA (reference sequence). CDR3 coding DNA: TGCAGTGCTAGAGATCTACTAGCGGGAACCTACTCCTACGAGCAGTACTTC. This translates into CSARDLLAGTYSYEQYF.

This clonotype was counted at least ten times. The chain joins TRBV7-9 to TRBJ1-4; D is possibly TRBD1 (5 bases). The V gene lost 5 bases and the J gene lost 7 bases, with 17 bases spanning the gap. This CDR3 has 15 residues. The germline V gene encodes CDR1 SEHNR and CDR2 FQNEAQ (reference sequence). CDR3 protein: CASSRPGGRGEKLFF. The CDR3 DNA follows: TGTGCCAGCAGCCGTCCCGGGGGACGGGGTGAAAAACTGTTTTTT.

This clonotype was counted at least ten times. The chain is built from TRBV28 and TRBJ2-7; D is possibly TRBD1 (5 bases). In germline, CDR1 is MDHEN, CDR2 SYDVKM. V dropped 3 bases and J dropped 5 bases, with 11 bases sitting between them. The CDR3 totals 13 residues. The CDR3 protein is CASSLQGAHEQYF. CDR3 bases: TGTGCCAGCAGTTTGCAGGGTGCCCACGAGCAGTACTTC.

The sample holds a few counts of this clonotype. The V and J genes are TRBV7-2 and TRBJ2-4; tentatively, D is TRBD2 (6 bases). Trimming removed 7 bases at V and 7 bases at J, with 20 bases between. The germline gives CDR1 SGHTA, CDR2 FQGNSA. This CDR3 comprises 15 residues. CDR3 in amino acids: CASTPSHRGINIQYF. The CDR3 DNA is TGTGCCAGCACCCCCTCCCATCGGGGGATCAACATTCAGTACTTC.

At least ten counts were recorded for this clonotype. V usage is TRBV5-6 and J usage is TRBJ2-1; D might be TRBD1 (6 bases). V shed 4 bases and J shed 1 base, with 21 bases lying between them. The CDR3 covers 18 residues. Germline-derived CDR1 and CDR2 are SGHDT and YYEEEE. CDR3 nucleotide sequence: TGTGCCAGCAGCCCTTCAGATTTTACAGGGAAGTCCTACAATGAGCAGTTCTTC. Its protein product is CASSPSDFTGKSYNEQFF.